This T cell receptor (beta chain) was sequenced for a study of cytomegalovirus exposure and HLA in healthy donors. Across the study: A later analysis reported the 100 to 150 validation repertoires used the same platform as the 500 to 800 first-cohort repertoires. Study conclusions and caveats: Altogether, 150 or so TCR beta chains were recorded as cytomegalovirus-associated.

Generated by immunoSEQ multiplex PCR, the TCRdb table keeps only in-frame clones and is missing some. The sample consists of about 240,000 clones, approximately 87% of them appearing once. CDR1 and CDR2 from the germline V gene are MNHEY and SVGAGI. The CDR3 runs to 14 residues. V was pared by 0 bases and J by 7 bases, with 12 bases between. With respect to this clone: The antigen remains unidentified.

Sequenced: PBMCs. The receptor was derived from a man younger than 30 in good health and CMV-seronegative. The rearrangement joins TRBV6-5 to TRBJ1-2, with D possibly being TRBD1 (5 bases). The CDR3 reads CASSYSGGVGGYTF. CDR3 coding DNA: TGTGCCAGCAGTTACTCGGGGGGGGTCGGTGGCTACACCTTC.